Below, one T cell receptor (beta chain) is given with its context. Trimming removed 4 bases from V and 5 bases from J, with 17 bases in between. Germline V lookup: CDR1 MDHEN, CDR2 SYDVKM. This CDR3 contains 15 residues. This specimen belongs to a study of vaccination and CD4 T cells after COVID-19. Study as a whole: The post-COVID sampling time was a median about 100 days after diagnosis, ranging from 35 to 161. Typically, post-vaccine samples were obtained a median 72 days after dose two, within a range of 14 to 241.

TCRdb used MiXCR to reprocess the PCR reads, holding one entry per CDR3 protein. The sample lists approximately 20,000 distinct CDR3 sequences, 60% occurring once. Positive PCR dates spanned March to December 2020, predating US Alpha, Beta and Delta variants. Source: CD4+ T cells from blood, taken after SARS-CoV-2 vaccination. The clonotype comes from a human donor who had recovered from COVID-19. The chain couples TRBV28 to TRBJ2-5; D is possibly TRBD2 (5 bases). The chain's CDR3 is CASSSETITRETQYF. CDR3 DNA: TGTGCCAGCAGTTCCGAGACTATTACTCGGGAGACCCAGTACTTC.